These 17 T cell receptor beta chains came from one sample sequenced in a study of cytomegalovirus exposure and HLA in healthy donors. Both 60 Vbeta primers and 13 Jbeta primers went into the PCR. The method was immunoSEQ multiplex PCR; TCRdb's version includes in-frame clones alone and lacks a portion of them. Of around 170,000 clones listed, roughly 80% were seen once; the top ten hold 6.3%. Sequencing was done on a sample of PBMCs. The receptor source for this set is a man aged 35 to 55 in good health and CMV-seropositive.

This chain connects TRBV30 to TRBJ1-2; TRBD1 might be the D (6 bases). Germline V gene lookup returns CDR1 GTSNPN and CDR2 SVGIG (reference sequence). V was shortened by 3 bases and J by 2 bases, with 13 bases between the two germline ends. This CDR3 is 14 amino acids long. The CDR3 DNA reads as TGTGCCTGGAGCTCCAGTGACAGGAACTATGGCTACACCTTC. Its protein product is CAWSSSDRNYGYTF. Using reference TRBV30 and TRBJ1-2 for the parts outside the CDR3, the full variable domain is SQTIHQWPATLVQPVGSPLSLECTVEGTSNPNLYWYRQAAGRGLQLLFYSVGIGQISSEVPQNLSASRPQDRQFILSSKKLLLSDSGFYLCAWSSSDRNYGYTFGSGTRLTVV.

The chain is built from TRBV27 and TRBJ2-7; D perhaps matches TRBD1 (6 bases). The germline V and J ends were trimmed by 3 bases and 3 bases, with 18 bases remaining between them. The CDR3 is 16 amino acids. CDR1 and CDR2 from the germline V gene are MNHEY and SMNVEV (reference sequence). CDR3 region: CASSFPSTGGGYEQYF. Here the CDR3 DNA reads TGTGCCAGCAGTTTCCCTTCGACAGGCGGCGGCTACGAGCAGTACTTC.

This rearrangement joins TRBV15 to TRBJ2-1; D gene uncertain. Germline CDR1 LNHNV, CDR2 YYDKDF (reference sequence). The CDR3 sequence is 13 residues long. V dropped 3 bases and J dropped 5 bases, with 8 bases sitting between them. The CDR3 DNA reads TGTGCCACCAGCAGCCATACAGACAATGAGCAGTTCTTC. Protein: CATSSHTDNEQFF. Full variable domain (outside the CDR3, taken from reference TRBV15 and TRBJ2-1): DAMVIQNPRYQVTQFGKPVTLSCSQTLNHNVMYWYQQKSSQAPKLLFHYYDKDFNNEADTPDNFQSRRPNTSFCFLDIRSPGLGDTAMYLCATSSHTDNEQFFGPGTRLTVL.

A few counts support this clone. The CDR3 DNA sequence: TGTGCCAGCAGTTACTATGGGCAGTCAACAGATACGCAGTATTTT. This sequence encodes CASSYYGQSTDTQYF. J is TRBJ2-3 and V is TRBV6-6, with unresolved D. The V and J ends lost 1 base and 3 bases respectively, with 11 bases between them. Germline values: CDR1 MNHNY, CDR2 SVGAGI (reference sequence). This CDR3 comprises 15 residues.

V gene TRBV29-1 combines with J gene TRBJ2-3; 8 bases line up with TRBD1. The CDR3 sequence is 16 residues long. After removal of 8 bases from V and 2 bases from J, the junction contained 15 bases not matched to a gene. Germline CDR1 reads SQVTM; CDR2 reads ANQGSEA. CDR3 region: CSFGGMRQGYTDTQYF. CDR3 bases: TGCAGCTTTGGGGGAATGAGACAGGGGTACACAGATACGCAGTATTTT.

This chain uses TRBV6-5 with TRBJ1-4, with D tentatively TRBD1 (6 bases). Germline CDR1 is MNHEY and CDR2 is SVGAGI. V was clipped by 5 bases and J by 10 bases, with 20 bases between them. CDR3 size: 15 residues. CDR3 residues: CASSLQDSGYGKLFF. CDR3 DNA sequence: TGTGCCAGCAGTCTACAGGACAGTGGCTACGGAAAACTGTTTTTT.

This chain connects TRBV10-3 to TRBJ2-3; D is possibly TRBD1 (6 bases). This CDR3 spans 16 amino acids. In germline, CDR1 is ENHRY, CDR2 SYGVKD. V gave up 2 bases and J gave up 1 base, with 13 bases separating them. The CDR3 sequence is CAISELAGVGTDTQYF. The CDR3 DNA follows: TGTGCCATCAGTGAGCTGGCAGGGGTGGGCACAGATACGCAGTATTTT.

J is TRBJ1-4 and V is TRBV29-1; TRBD1 agrees at 9 bases. Germline V gene lookup returns CDR1 SQVTM and CDR2 ANQGSEA. The CDR3 covers 15 residues. V lost 0 bases, J lost 4 bases, and 3 bases stayed unmatched. The CDR3 protein is CSVEDMDRGNEKLFF. Written as DNA, the CDR3 is TGCAGCGTTGAAGATATGGACAGGGGTAATGAAAAACTGTTTTTT.

This clone was detected only once. The chain carries TRBV28 and TRBJ2-7; 9 bases map to TRBD1. The length of the CDR3 is 15 residues. Germline assignment: CDR1 MDHEN and CDR2 SYDVKM. The V segment lost 5 bases and the J segment 3 bases; nucleotides outside the gene matches: 8. The CDR3 sequence is CASSPTGTGLYEQYF. Here the CDR3 DNA reads TGTGCCAGCAGTCCCACGGGGACAGGGCTCTACGAGCAGTACTTC.

The V and J genes are TRBV19 and TRBJ2-3; no clear D gene. Trimming took off 3 bases at V and 2 bases at J, with 9 bases between the two ends. The CDR3 runs to 14 residues. Looked up from germline, CDR1 is LNHDA and CDR2 is SQIVND (reference sequence). This CDR3 reads CASSMRGFTDTQYF. For the CDR3, the DNA is TGTGCCAGTAGTATGCGCGGATTCACAGATACGCAGTATTTT.

A single count supports this clone. J is TRBJ2-5 and V is TRBV15; TRBD2 matches 13 bases. The CDR3 runs to 16 residues. In germline, CDR1 is LNHNV, CDR2 YYDKDF (reference sequence). V shed 1 base and J 3 bases; nucleotides not matched to a gene: 2. Here the CDR3 DNA reads TGTGCCACCAGCAGAGTAGGGACTAGCGGGAAAGAGACCCAGTACTTC. Residues: CATSRVGTSGKETQYF.

The genes are TRBV19 and TRBJ1-1; no definite D call. The V end was cut by 4 bases, the J end by 1 base, with 16 bases between. CDR1 LNHDA and CDR2 SQIVND come from the germline V gene (reference sequence). The CDR3 has 16 amino acids. In DNA form, the CDR3 reads TGTGCCAGTAGTACTCGCGGTGTCAGAGCGAACACTGAAGCTTTCTTT. This codes for CASSTRGVRANTEAFF.

The chain is built from TRBV5-8 and TRBJ2-3; unclear D gene. The CDR3 sequence is 13 residues long. V lost 1 base to trimming and J lost 5 bases, with 8 bases between them. CDR1 and CDR2 from the germline V gene are SGHTS and YDEGEE. In DNA, the CDR3 is TGTGCCAGCAGCTTGAATTTCCGAGATACGCAGTATTTT. This gives the protein CASSLNFRDTQYF. The variable domain in full, completed from reference TRBV5-8 and TRBJ2-3, reads EAGVTQSPTHLIKTRGQQATLRCSPISGHTSVYWYQQALGLGLQFLLWYDEGEERNRGNFPPRFSGRQFPNYSSELNVNALELEDSALYLCASSLNFRDTQYFGPGTRLTVL.

The chain carries TRBV6-6 and TRBJ2-4; D remains unclear. Per the germline V gene, CDR1 is MNHNY and CDR2 is SVGAGI (reference sequence). Trimming removed 6 bases from V and 3 bases from J, with 9 bases in between. The CDR3 covers 13 residues. The DNA of the CDR3 is TGTGCCAGCAGCCCAGGTTACAAAAACATTCAGTACTTC. Translated, it gives CASSPGYKNIQYF.

The chain has TRBV15 and TRBJ2-5, with TRBD1 matching 8 bases. The V gene's germline CDR1 is LNHNV and CDR2 YYDKDF (reference sequence). The CDR3 length is 15 residues. Trimming removed 3 bases from V and 2 bases from J; junction bases left unmatched: 5. In DNA form, the CDR3 reads TGTGCCACCAGCAGGGCCGGGACAGGACAAGAGACCCAGTACTTC. Protein sequence: CATSRAGTGQETQYF.

V is TRBV6-1 and J is TRBJ1-1; 8 bases fit TRBD1. Germline V CDR1 and CDR2: MNHNS, SASEGT. V gave up 6 bases and J gave up 0 bases; unmatched junction bases: 0. CDR3 length equals 13 residues. The CDR3 region is CASRDRVNTEAFF. CDR3 nucleotide sequence: TGTGCCAGCAGGGACAGGGTGAACACTGAAGCTTTCTTT.

In its sample, this clone was seen a few times. The V call is TRBV4-3, the J call TRBJ1-5; D is possibly TRBD1 (5 bases). Trimming left V 0 bases short and J 4 bases short, with 10 bases between. Germline assignment: CDR1 LGHNA and CDR2 YSLEER. The CDR3 sequence is 15 residues long. The CDR3 here is CASSQDAQGNQPQHF. CDR3 coding DNA: TGCGCCAGCAGCCAAGATGCTCAGGGTAATCAGCCCCAGCATTTT.